This TCR beta chain was found in a study of early T cells in non-severe SARS-CoV-2 infection. One entry per CDR3 protein results from TCRdb running MiXCR on the 5' RACE reads. The sample lists tens of thousands of distinct CDR3 sequences; more than 6.5% were seen once. The sample consisted of whole blood, taken at baseline. This clonotype was sampled from an adult who was a healthcare worker with PCR-confirmed SARS-CoV-2 infection or an uninfected control (not recorded which).

In DNA form, the CDR3 reads TGTGCCAGCAACCCGACATACCTTGGGACTGAAGCTTTCTTT. The encoded protein is CASNPTYLGTEAFF. This rearrangement joins TRBV28 to TRBJ1-1; D is ambiguous. Trimming left V 7 bases short and J 5 bases short, with 17 bases between. The germline V gene encodes CDR1 MDHEN and CDR2 SYDVKM. CDR3 length: 14 residues.